What follows is one T cell receptor (beta chain) and its context. What antigen it recognizes has not been identified. Within one base of it there is no much larger clone, and no base qualities were kept. For TCR beta library preparation, about 1.8 micrograms of genomic DNA were isolated from cryopreserved PBMCs. Longitudinal blood samples from CLL patients on ibrutinib monotherapy were analyzed using high-throughput TCR beta sequencing. The patients were enrolled in a single-center, open-label phase 2 trial of ibrutinib monotherapy. This entry is derived from a study of cytotoxic CD8 clonotypes in ibrutinib-treated CLL (dated by TCRdb to the early 2020s). With respect to the entire study: The cohort was composed of ten to eleven relapsed/refractory and about 15 treatment-naive patients; IGHV unmutated status was identified in about 17 patients. Responses were partial in some 24 patients and complete in 2; after median around 66 months follow-up, about 14 stayed in remission and roughly twelve progressed. Response samples were obtained after a median of 12 months of treatment, with a range of about 6 to 36 months. An average of roughly 270,000 productive templates and approximately 91,000 productive rearrangements was obtained per sample. Of the approximately 91 people in the trial, 25 to 30 had longitudinal samples available. Cryopreserved peripheral blood mononuclear cells were obtained before treatment, at response, and at either sustained remission or disease progression. Broader findings and caveats from the paper: An increase in clonality was observed at ibrutinib response, with clonality remaining stable during sustained remission and falling back toward baseline at progression. Sampling times were not matched between patients in sustained remission and patients whose disease was progressing, and lymph node repertoires were not examined. Public clonotypes were found to be uncommon and were observed to contract or remain stable during treatment; the increase in clonality was shown to reflect expansion of private clonotypes at ibrutinib response. Baseline clonality exceeded that of age-matched healthy donors and correlated strongly with circulating CD8+ T-cell counts.

A MiSeq instrument was used for deep resolution sequencing, which targeted depths ranging from 1 in 1 million up to 1 in 200,000 T cells, with coverage averaging 10x for each clonotype. The immunoSEQ hsTCRB Kit was used to generate TCR beta libraries. Under the source paper's analysis protocol: The data were analyzed with ImmunoSEQ Analyzer and ImmunoSEQ Data Assistant, and V, D and J gene assignments followed IMGT definitions. Clonality was computed as one minus normalized Shannon entropy of productive rearrangement frequencies, ranging from 0 to 1. Only overrepresented clonotypes making up at least 0.05% of each patient's repertoire were included in the public clonotype analysis. Repertoires from about a dozen age-matched healthy donors in immuneACCESS were used as clonality controls. TCRdb obtained this table from immuneACCESS and retained in-frame rearrangements with V and J assigned. These tables miss some clones; where compared with another copy, unresolved V genes account for less than half of the shortfall, and the remainder is unexplained. V and J calls plus clone size are reproduced from that table; the DNA served to infer D and trimming. Counted in this sample were some 310,000 clones; around four fifths of them appeared once. The top ten clonotypes cover over 5.5% of the sample.

The germline V gene gives CDR1 as SNHLY and CDR2 as FYNNEI. Spanning cysteine to phenylalanine, the CDR3 consists of 17 amino acids. The CDR3 DNA has 51 bases and is translated from base 1. V gives up 0 bases and J gives up 0 bases, and the segment between their germline ends measures 13 bases. This chain is built from TRBV2 and TRBJ2-3; D gene: possibly TRBD2, on 6 matching bases. This sequence was found in a human donor with chronic lymphocytic leukemia. This specimen consisted of PBMCs, obtained before ibrutinib treatment. The CDR3 region reads CASSEALGGWSTDTQYF. The nucleotide sequence is TGTGCCAGCAGTGAAGCGCTCGGGGGATGGAGCACAGATACGCAGTATTTT.